The 21 T cell receptor beta chains given below trace back to one sample, sequenced in a study of CD8 T cells in Susac syndrome. The authors reverse transcribed roughly 0.5 to 1 ug RNA with random hexamers. Each CDR3 protein is one row after TCRdb ran MiXCR on the immunoSEQ multiplex PCR reads. This sample has about 190,000 distinct CDR3 sequences, with roughly 94% found just once. The sequenced sample was CD4+ T cells from PBMCs. These receptor sequences come from a human donor in good health.

CDR3 DNA sequence: TGTGCCAGCAGTCGGGGACTAGCGGCGGGTTCGGACGAGCAGTACTTC. This codes for CASSRGLAAGSDEQYF. The chain combines TRBV6-1 with TRBJ2-7, with 11 bases aligning to TRBD2. Germline CDR1 is MNHNS and CDR2 is SASEGT. The CDR3 totals 16 residues. V was clipped by 5 bases and J by 5 bases; unmatched bases: 11.

The V gene is TRBV6-2 or TRBV6-3, the J gene TRBJ1-2; D perhaps matches TRBD1 (6 bases). The CDR3 is made up of 13 amino acids. The V end lost 5 bases, the J end lost 4 bases, and 11 bases lay between the germline ends. Germline loops: CDR1 MNHEY, CDR2 SVGEGT. The CDR3 DNA is TGTGCCAGCAGTGACGGACAGACCTATGGCTACACCTTC. Protein product: CASSDGQTYGYTF.

This chain links TRBV14 with TRBJ1-1, with D possibly matching TRBD1 (6 bases). Between the trimmed V and J ends, which lost 2 bases and 10 bases, there was a span of 11 bases. From germline, CDR1 is SGHDN and CDR2 FVKESK. The length of the CDR3 is 12 residues. CDR3 coding DNA: TGTGCCAGCAGCCAATGGGGGGCTGGAGCTTTCTTT. Translated, it gives CASSQWGAGAFF.

The chain links TRBV2 to TRBJ2-7; unclear D gene. This CDR3 has 11 amino acids. CDR1 is SNHLY and CDR2 is FYNNEI in the germline V gene. V dropped 3 bases and J dropped 6 bases, with 6 bases sitting between them. CDR3 in DNA: TGTGCCAGCAGTGAGAGAACCGAGCAGTACTTC. Residues: CASSERTEQYF.

This chain connects TRBV20-1 to TRBJ2-3; 12 bases are a match to TRBD2. J gave up 4 bases and V 6 bases, and 11 bases lay outside the gene matches. The CDR3 sequence is 16 residues long. Germline values: CDR1 DFQATT, CDR2 SNEGSKA (reference sequence). This chain's CDR3 is CSALGLAGSYADTQYF. The CDR3 DNA is TGCAGTGCCCTCGGACTAGCGGGGAGTTATGCAGATACGCAGTATTTT.

This chain links TRBV29-1 with TRBJ2-1, with 9 positions matching TRBD2. From germline, CDR1 is SQVTM and CDR2 ANQGSEA. The J segment lost 7 bases and the V segment lost 4 bases, leaving 5 bases of the junction unmatched. The CDR3 contains 13 residues. The CDR3 reads CSVASGRRNEQFF. The CDR3 DNA sequence: TGCAGCGTTGCCAGCGGGAGGCGGAATGAGCAGTTCTTC.

V gene TRBV24-1 combines with J gene TRBJ2-1; TRBD2 aligns across 9 bases. The CDR3 extends over 16 amino acids. Trimming removed 3 bases from V and 6 bases from J; junction bases left unmatched: 8. CDR1 and CDR2 (germline): KGHDR, SFDVKD. CDR3 region: CATSDATSGLINEQFF. The CDR3 coding sequence is TGTGCCACCAGTGATGCGACTAGCGGTTTAATCAATGAGCAGTTCTTC.

V and J are TRBV7-9 and TRBJ2-7, with TRBD2 matching over 13 bases. The CDR3 runs 15 residues. The germline CDR1 and CDR2 sequences are SEHNR and FQNEAQ (reference sequence). J lost 5 bases, V lost 4 bases, and 5 bases had no gene match. Written as DNA, the CDR3 is TGTGCCAGCAGCTACGGGACTAGCGGGATTGACGAGCAGTACGTC. It yields the protein CASSYGTSGIDEQYV.

The rearrangement links TRBV23-1 to TRBJ1-2; 11 bases align to TRBD1. TRBV23-1 has ORF status, its function being uncertain. CDR3 length: 13 amino acids. The ends lost 10 bases at V and 6 bases at J; junction bases unmatched: 7. The CDR3 loop reads CAIGTGGSNGYTF. The CDR3 region has the DNA TGCGCCATAGGGACAGGGGGGTCTAATGGCTACACCTTC.

V and J are TRBV27 and TRBJ2-5; 8 bases fit TRBD1. V trimming: 10 bases; J trimming: 5 bases; junction bases outside the gene matches: 12. The CDR3 length is 14 residues. Germline V gene data show CDR1 as MNHEY and CDR2 as SMNVEV (reference sequence). The CDR3 coding sequence is TGTGCCACCTCCTCCCCGGACAGGGACGAGACCCAGTACTTC. Translated, it gives CATSSPDRDETQYF.

Note on this clonotype: A junction boundary mismatches the germline segment, possibly from a read error. The V and J genes are TRBV30 and TRBJ1-5, with D hard to call. Germline-derived CDR1 and CDR2 are GTSNPN and SVGIG (reference sequence). The length of the CDR3 is 14 residues. CDR3 amino acids: CAWSVISTNQPQLF. CDR3 nucleotides: TGTGCCTGGAGTGTAATCAGTACGAATCAGCCCCAGCTTTTT.

This sequence joins TRBV20-1 and TRBJ2-6; no firm D call. The length of the CDR3 is 15 residues. V lost 2 bases and J 0 bases, leaving 8 bases between the germline ends. CDR1 and CDR2 (germline): DFQATT, SNEGSKA (reference sequence). This CDR3 reads CSARTWDSGANVLTF. The CDR3 DNA sequence: TGCAGTGCTAGAACGTGGGACTCTGGGGCCAACGTCCTGACTTTC.

The chain employs TRBV9 and TRBJ2-3; D is ambiguous. From germline, CDR1 is SGDLS and CDR2 YYNGEE. Trimming took off 0 bases at V and 0 bases at J, with 8 bases between the two ends. The CDR3 is 15 residues long. The CDR3 DNA follows: TGTGCCAGCAGCGTAGCTACAACTAGCACAGATACGCAGTATTTT. This sequence encodes CASSVATTSTDTQYF.

The chain links TRBV30 to TRBJ1-2, with D uncertain. This CDR3 has 16 amino acids. Germline V gene data show CDR1 as GTSNPN and CDR2 as SVGIG (reference sequence). The V gene lost 0 bases and the J gene lost 0 bases, with 14 bases spanning the gap. The CDR3 DNA reads as TGTGCCTGGAGTGTTCGCCATACTTCCCCTAACTATGGCTACACCTTC. It is translated as CAWSVRHTSPNYGYTF.

This clonotype has just a few counts. The chain couples TRBV5-4 to TRBJ2-3; D might be TRBD2 (6 bases). The CDR3 consists of 12 residues. The germline V gene encodes CDR1 SGHNT and CDR2 YYREEE (reference sequence). V was cut by 3 bases and J by 4 bases, with 6 bases left in between. The CDR3 reads CASSSGADTQYF. The CDR3 DNA follows: TGTGCCAGCAGCTCGGGGGCAGATACGCAGTATTTT.

This clonotype was found once. This chain uses TRBV20-1 with TRBJ2-3, with D perhaps matching TRBD2 (5 bases). The CDR3 is 14 amino acids. CDR1 and CDR2 from the germline V gene are DFQATT and SNEGSKA (reference sequence). Between the trimmed V and J ends, which lost 4 bases and 2 bases, there was a span of 13 bases. The CDR3 sequence is CSAIPGVFTDTQYF. For the CDR3, the DNA is TGCAGTGCTATCCCCGGGGTCTTCACAGATACGCAGTATTTT.

The V and J genes are TRBV29-1 and TRBJ2-1; possibly TRBD1 or TRBD2 for D (5 bases each). The length of the CDR3 is 15 residues. Germline loops: CDR1 SQVTM, CDR2 ANQGSEA. V was cut by 1 base and J by 4 bases, with 14 bases left in between. The CDR3 DNA is TGCAGCGTTGAAGGGGGGTCCACCCCTTACAATGAGCAGTTCTTC. Translated: CSVEGGSTPYNEQFF.

The chain uses TRBV20-1 and TRBJ2-3; D is unclear. The CDR3 is 9 residues long. Germline V gene data show CDR1 as DFQATT and CDR2 as SNEGSKA (reference sequence). Trimming pared 7 bases from V and 5 bases from J, leaving 4 bases between. CDR3 amino acids: CSVGDTQYF. CDR3 DNA: TGCAGTGTCGGAGATACGCAGTATTTT.

The chain combines TRBV20-1 with TRBJ1-2; no clear D gene. V shed 0 bases and J shed 0 bases, with 8 bases lying between them. This CDR3 is 14 amino acids long. CDR1 and CDR2 (germline): DFQATT, SNEGSKA (reference sequence). The CDR3 nucleotides read TGCAGTGCTAGAGATACGTACACTAACTATGGCTACACCTTC. Its protein is CSARDTYTNYGYTF.

The rearrangement uses TRBV29-1 and TRBJ1-2; possibly TRBD1 for D (5 bases). This CDR3 comprises 11 residues. The V end lost 4 bases, the J end lost 5 bases, and 8 bases lay between the germline ends. Germline V lookup: CDR1 SQVTM, CDR2 ANQGSEA. The chain's CDR3 is CSVVGGYGYTF. In nucleotides, the CDR3 is TGCAGCGTTGTGGGGGGGTATGGCTACACCTTC.

The chain uses TRBV29-1 and TRBJ2-1, with 9 bases that match TRBD2. Trimming cost V 5 bases and J 6 bases; bases outside gene matches: 2. The CDR3 covers 12 residues. CDR1 and CDR2 from the germline V gene are SQVTM and ANQGSEA. The chain's CDR3 is CSVHSGGNEQFF. CDR3 DNA: TGCAGCGTTCATAGCGGGGGCAATGAGCAGTTCTTC.